This entry features one T cell receptor (beta chain) sequence. These data belong to a study of control samples from healthy donors and cancer patients. The CDR3 spans 13 residues. Trimming removed 1 base from V and 7 bases from J, with 8 bases in between. The germline gives CDR1 LNHNV, CDR2 YYDKDF (reference sequence). Sequencing used immunoSEQ multiplex PCR; TCRdb keeps in-frame clones, though not all of them. Here the sample spans more than 50,000 clones, approximately 90% being singletons. Source material: PBMCs. This sequence originates from a woman aged 50 to 60 with colorectal cancer. The chain couples TRBV15 to TRBJ2-1; D remains unclear. The DNA for the CDR3 is TGTGCCACCAGCAGAGGATCTAGGAATGAGCAGTTCTTC. Protein product: CATSRGSRNEQFF. Full variable domain (missing parts from reference TRBV15 and TRBJ2-1): DAMVIQNPRYQVTQFGKPVTLSCSQTLNHNVMYWYQQKSSQAPKLLFHYYDKDFNNEADTPDNFQSRRPNTSFCFLDIRSPGLGDTAMYLCATSRGSRNEQFFGPGTRLTVL.